This T cell receptor beta chain was identified in a study of identical twins (dated by TCRdb to between 2015 and 2016). Background on the whole study: The study deep-sequenced TCR alpha and beta repertoires from monozygotic twins, unrelated adults of various ages and cord blood to test whether fetal clonotypes persist. Replicate twin experiments were performed at different times using different library preparation protocols to rule out contamination.

The table lists this clonotype with a count of one. What antigen it recognizes has not been identified. The input lacks base qualities; no much larger clone sits a single base away. One read gives only weak evidence. V lost 3 bases and J lost 5 bases, and the count of bases not matched to a germline gene is 7. The cysteine opens and the phenylalanine closes a CDR3 of 17 amino acids. Only the CDR3 DNA stays, 51 bases, in frame from base 1. The germline V gene (reference sequence) specifies SEHNR as CDR1 and FQNEAQ as CDR2. All donors were healthy Caucasians. Three pairs of female monozygotic twins, all aged 18 to 29 years, were included in the twin cohort. Peripheral blood mononuclear cells were the source from which RNA for the TCR libraries was isolated. General findings and caveats noted by the study authors: Because the same donors could not be followed over many years, the conclusions relied on cross-sectional statistical analysis. Zero-insertion analyses could be partly confounded by invariant T cells such as MAIT and iNKT, though diverse VJ usage argued against such confounding for most clonotypes. Fewer insertions were carried by abundant cord blood beta clonotypes; a weaker similar trend was observed in young adult naive repertoires, while no such trend was observed in memory repertoires. In beta out-of-frame sequences, excess twin sharing was weaker, because having fewer shared sequences lowered the signal-to-noise ratio. Compared with coincidental sharing between unrelated individuals, out-of-frame TCR alpha sequences shared between twins had an excess of sequences with low generation probability. Out-of-frame TCR alpha sharing in monozygotic twins was systematically underestimated by recombination models, whereas sharing between unrelated individuals was in agreement with the recombination models.

Receptors were amplified or captured by 5' RACE. The run used an Illumina HiSeq 2000. Template switching added a universal primer binding site, and the final cDNA carried a unique molecular identifier that allowed TCR cDNA molecules to be counted accurately. First-strand cDNA for TCR alpha and beta chains was synthesized from specific primers in the conserved constant-segment region. Each cDNA library was double barcoded, with a SMART-Mk sample barcode plus Illumina barcodes, to control for contamination. Two successive PCR steps introduced TruSeq adapter sequences along with Illumina sample barcodes. The TCR alpha and beta cDNA libraries were sequenced on the Illumina HiSeq platform using custom primers. On the authors' methods: Raw reads were processed with MiGEC to extract unique molecular identifiers, and MiXCR was used to determine CDR3 positions. Recombination models were inferred per individual with the repgenHMM and IGoR tools using an EM algorithm. The analysis of shared clonotypes was done with the tcR package in R, with sharing normalized by the product of cloneset sizes. To study raw recombination without the effects of thymic and clonal selection, out-of-frame nonproductive sequences were analyzed. The public reads were reprocessed in TCRdb via fastp at Q25 and MiXCR, keeping in-frame beta chains. Rows are combined by CDR3 protein, so each entry shows the most common genes and DNA. The V and J calls shown here were made by TCRdb, not taken from the authors' results. For this sample there are about 920,000 distinct CDR3 sequences; approximately 13% appear just once. Of the sample, around 1.5% is held by the ten largest clones.

In addition, the sample was reused for a study of yellow fever vaccine responses in identical twins. Reported in the second study: The T cell response to vaccination in identical twins was reported by the authors to appear partly convergent and partly personalized. In the study, vaccine-responding T cell clones were precisely tracked in identical twins.

The sequencing sample was made of PBMCs. This receptor was identified in a young woman in good health. Recombination joined TRBV7-9 with TRBJ2-7, with 16 middle bases fitting TRBD2. The CDR3 protein: CASSFGTSGRAVDEQYF. DNA sequence: TGTGCCAGCAGCTTTGGGACTAGCGGGAGGGCCGTCGACGAGCAGTACTTC.